The next 32 T cell receptor beta chains were all read from a single sample in a study of T-cell memory formation after mild COVID-19. TCRdb reprocessed the 5' RACE reads with MiXCR, giving one entry per CDR3 protein. There are some 120,000 distinct CDR3 sequences in the sample; approximately 15% occur only once, and approximately 13% lies in the top ten. The sequenced material came from PBMCs or a T cell subset sorted from them (not recorded which). All receptors come from an adult woman who had mild COVID-19 (a few samples of this study predate the infection). Cell type and time point are not known.

With regard to this clonotype: One end of the junction does not line up with germline, which may come from a read error. The chain joins TRBV7-7 to TRBJ2-1; TRBD2 might be the D (6 bases). CDR1 and CDR2 from the germline V gene are SSHAT and FNYEAQ (reference sequence). This CDR3 contains 16 residues. The CDR3 nucleotides are TGTGCTAGCAGCTTAGATCACCGCGGGGCAGCCAATGAGCAGTTCTTC. It translates to CASSLDHRGAANEQFF.

This clonotype has more than one count but fewer than ten. The chain has TRBV9 and TRBJ2-7; a weak D match, TRBD1 (6 bases). In germline, CDR1 is SGDLS, CDR2 YYNGEE. V was shortened by 2 bases and J by 3 bases, with 15 bases between the two germline ends. CDR3 length: 15 amino acids. This CDR3 reads CASSVAAQGGYEQYF. CDR3 DNA sequence: TGTGCCAGCAGCGTGGCTGCCCAAGGGGGCTACGAGCAGTACTTC.

This clonotype has only a few counts. The rearrangement joins TRBV5-1 to TRBJ2-3; 7 positions match TRBD1. The junction had 11 bases not matched to a gene; V was cut back by 4 bases and J by 0 bases. This CDR3 contains 17 residues. CDR1 SGHRS and CDR2 YFSETQ come from the germline V gene. The CDR3 bases are TGCGCCAGCAGCACGGGGTGGGGACAGTCTAGCACAGATACGCAGTATTTT. Translating it yields CASSTGWGQSSTDTQYF.

This clonotype was detected ten times or more. This chain uses TRBV20-1 with TRBJ2-6; D not resolved. The germline V gene has CDR1 DFQATT and CDR2 SNEGSKA (reference sequence). This CDR3 contains 13 residues. Trimming removed 5 bases at V and 0 bases at J, with 5 bases between. The CDR3: CSAFPSGANVLTF. CDR3 DNA: TGCAGTGCTTTCCCCTCTGGGGCCAACGTCCTGACTTTC.

This clonotype was counted only a few times. V gene TRBV4-1 combines with J gene TRBJ2-7; a possible D gene is TRBD1 (7 bases). The CDR3 is 13 residues long. V was cut by 3 bases and J by 5 bases, with 11 bases left in between. The germline gives CDR1 MGHRA, CDR2 YSYEKL. The CDR3 nucleotides read TGCGCCAGCAGCCAGCAGGGGGGCCACGAGCAGTACTTC. It is translated as CASSQQGGHEQYF.

This clonotype was found a few times. The chain uses TRBV2 and TRBJ2-1; 9 nucleotides agree with TRBD2. The CDR3 is 15 amino acids. Germline V gives CDR1 SNHLY, CDR2 FYNNEI. Trimming at V came to 1 base and at J to 7 bases, leaving 5 bases not matched to a gene. CDR3 sequence reads: CASSEGGGASNEQFF. CDR3 coding DNA: TGTGCCAGCAGTGAAGGCGGGGGGGCCAGTAATGAGCAGTTCTTC.

This clonotype appeared a few times. The chain couples TRBV5-5 to TRBJ1-1, with D possibly matching TRBD1 (6 bases). Germline V gene data show CDR1 as SGHKS and CDR2 as YYEKEE (reference sequence). Between the trimmed V and J ends, which lost 0 bases and 0 bases, there was a span of 12 bases. This CDR3 comprises 16 residues. The CDR3 sequence: CASSLEAGVLNTEAFF. The CDR3 DNA is TGTGCCAGCAGCTTGGAGGCAGGGGTACTGAACACTGAAGCTTTCTTT.

This clonotype has only a few counts. The genes are TRBV25-1 and TRBJ1-5; D uncertain. CDR3 length: 12 residues. The V gene's germline CDR1 is MGHDK and CDR2 SYGVNS. Trimming took off 7 bases at V and 5 bases at J, with 9 bases between the two ends. The CDR3 DNA sequence: TGTGCCAGCACCGTGGGAGATCAGCCCCAGCATTTT. This encodes CASTVGDQPQHF.

This clonotype was picked up a small number of times. The rearrangement links TRBV30 to TRBJ2-1, with D tentatively TRBD1 (6 bases). This CDR3 contains 11 residues. The V gene lost 2 bases and the J gene lost 14 bases, with 13 bases spanning the gap. Germline V gene data show CDR1 as GTSNPN and CDR2 as SVGIG (reference sequence). Here the CDR3 reads CAWSRPGDKFF. The CDR3 DNA is TGTGCCTGGAGTAGGCCAGGGGATAAGTTCTTC.

The V gene is TRBV12-3 or TRBV12-4, the J gene TRBJ2-1; TRBD1 is a possible D gene (5 bases). The germline V and J ends were trimmed by 1 base and 3 bases, with 7 bases remaining between them. CDR3 length: 14 residues. In DNA, the CDR3 is TGTGCCAGCAGTTTAGAGGGGAACTACAATGAGCAGTTCTTC. It specifies CASSLEGNYNEQFF.

CDR3 in amino acids: CASSLRPNEQYF. The CDR3 bases are TGTGCCAGCAGTTTAAGGCCGAACGAGCAGTACTTC. The rearrangement joins TRBV12-3 or TRBV12-4 to TRBJ2-7; no clear D. Deletions cut 2 bases from V and 5 bases from J, with 7 bases between. This CDR3 contains 12 residues.

This clonotype came up many times. The chain carries TRBV2 and TRBJ2-3; D is unresolved. V dropped 5 bases and J dropped 2 bases, with 5 bases sitting between them. CDR1 and CDR2 from the germline V gene are SNHLY and FYNNEI. The CDR3 is 12 amino acids. For the CDR3, the DNA is TGTGCCAGCAGTCCACACACAGATACGCAGTATTTT. It is translated as CASSPHTDTQYF.

This clonotype was found a few times. The CDR3: CASSLDTRRQGHTGELFF. CDR3 DNA: TGCGCCAGCAGCTTGGATACAAGGCGGCAGGGCCACACCGGGGAGCTGTTTTTT. The chain combines TRBV5-1 with TRBJ2-2; D may be TRBD1 (5 bases). Germline CDR1 SGHRS, CDR2 YFSETQ. This CDR3 region has 18 residues. The germline V and J ends were trimmed by 0 bases and 3 bases, with 18 bases remaining between them.

The chain has TRBV12-3 or TRBV12-4 and TRBJ2-3, with D hard to call. The CDR3 contains 14 residues. V was pared by 4 bases and J by 1 base, with 9 bases between. CDR3 region: CASSSTSRTDTQYF. CDR3 nucleotide sequence: TGTGCCAGCAGTTCAACCTCTCGCACAGATACGCAGTATTTT.

In this sample, this clonotype turned up a few times. The V call is TRBV5-1, the J call TRBJ1-1; TRBD1 might be the D (5 bases). Trimming left V 4 bases short and J 5 bases short, with 18 bases between. Germline assignment: CDR1 SGHRS and CDR2 YFSETQ. CDR3 length: 15 amino acids. The chain's CDR3 is CASSQEFNGGTEAFF. Here the CDR3 DNA reads TGCGCCAGCAGCCAAGAATTCAACGGGGGGACTGAAGCTTTCTTT.

This rearrangement joins TRBV4-1 to TRBJ2-5; the D gene is possibly TRBD2 (7 bases). The CDR3 is 19 amino acids. Germline values: CDR1 MGHRA, CDR2 YSYEKL. V was clipped by 3 bases and J by 0 bases, with 23 bases between them. In DNA, the CDR3 is TGCGCCAGCAGCCATCGTTGGGGGTCCGGGGGGCTATACCAAGAGACCCAGTACTTC. Translated, it gives CASSHRWGSGGLYQETQYF.

This chain links TRBV6-5 with TRBJ2-1, with D unclear. Trimming stripped 0 bases from V and 5 bases from J, with 5 bases between. This CDR3 contains 13 residues. Germline V lookup: CDR1 MNHEY, CDR2 SVGAGI. CDR3 DNA sequence: TGTGCCAGCAGTTACTCGGTGGACAATGAGCAGTTCTTC. It codes for CASSYSVDNEQFF.

This clonotype was seen repeatedly, ten times or more. The rearrangement uses TRBV7-2 and TRBJ2-7; the match to TRBD2 covers 9 bases. Germline V gene sequence: CDR1 SGHTA, CDR2 FQGNSA. The CDR3 runs 14 residues. V gave up 6 bases and J gave up 2 bases; unmatched junction bases: 5. The CDR3 DNA reads as TGTGCCAGCAGTTCTAGCGGGGTAACCTACGAGCAGTACTTC. The encoded protein is CASSSSGVTYEQYF.

The rearrangement uses TRBV4-2 and TRBJ2-7; D gene unclear. The CDR3 totals 13 residues. Germline V gives CDR1 LGHNA, CDR2 YNFKEQ. Deletions cut 0 bases from V and 4 bases from J, with 7 bases between. The CDR3 region has the DNA TGTGCCAGCAGCCAAGAAATCGGGTACGAGCAGTACTTC. It specifies CASSQEIGYEQYF.

This CDR3 reads CASKGGGYEQYF. The CDR3 DNA reads TGTGCCAGCAAGGGAGGGGGCTACGAGCAGTACTTC. The chain links TRBV2 to TRBJ2-7; D is possibly TRBD2 (7 bases). Germline CDR1 SNHLY, CDR2 FYNNEI. Trimming took 7 bases from V and 3 from J, leaving 10 bases between them. The CDR3 length is 12 residues.

This clonotype has just a few counts. This chain joins TRBV7-9 and TRBJ2-7; D gene ambiguous. Trimming removed 5 bases from V and 7 bases from J, with 12 bases in between. The CDR3 has 12 amino acids. Germline V gene data show CDR1 as SEHNR and CDR2 as FQNEAQ (reference sequence). Here the CDR3 reads CASSRTTWEQYF. The CDR3 nucleotides read TGTGCCAGCAGCCGGACGACCTGGGAGCAGTACTTC.

The rearrangement uses TRBV12-3 or TRBV12-4 and TRBJ2-1; D is possibly TRBD1 or TRBD2 (6 bases each). The CDR3 spans 13 residues. V lost 2 bases and J lost 8, with 10 bases in between. The CDR3 nucleotides read TGTGCCAGCAGTTTAACGAGGGGGGATGAGCAGTTCTTC. Protein: CASSLTRGDEQFF.

The J gene is TRBJ2-7, the V gene TRBV27; D uncertain. Trimming removed 0 bases at V and 1 base at J, with 16 bases between. CDR1 and CDR2 from the germline V gene are MNHEY and SMNVEV (reference sequence). This CDR3 comprises 17 residues. The CDR3 protein is CASSLSTPSGLSYEQYF. CDR3 in DNA: TGTGCCAGCAGTTTATCGACACCTTCTGGGCTGTCCTACGAGCAGTACTTC.

The chain combines TRBV6-1 with TRBJ1-2, with TRBD1 matching 7 bases. The J segment lost 7 bases and the V segment lost 6 bases, leaving 5 bases of the junction unmatched. CDR3 length: 12 amino acids. Germline CDR1 is MNHNS and CDR2 is SASEGT. CDR3 sequence reads: CASRDTGVGYTF. The CDR3 bases are TGTGCCAGCAGGGACACAGGGGTTGGCTACACCTTC.

The chain recombines TRBV12-3 or TRBV12-4 with TRBJ2-3; D gene ambiguous. The V and J ends lost 5 bases and 2 bases respectively, with 8 bases between them. The CDR3 loop spans 13 amino acids. The CDR3 region is CASSEAYTDTQYF. CDR3 DNA sequence: TGTGCCAGCAGTGAAGCTTACACAGATACGCAGTATTTT.

This clonotype was recorded a few times. The V call is TRBV7-9, the J call TRBJ2-7, with D perhaps matching TRBD1 (6 bases). V gave up 5 bases and J gave up 6 bases, with 14 bases separating them. CDR1 is SEHNR, CDR2 FQNEAQ, per germline (reference sequence). The CDR3 has 13 amino acids. The CDR3 spells CASSPRTDREQYF. The CDR3 DNA is TGTGCCAGCAGCCCCAGGACAGACCGCGAGCAGTACTTC.

The J gene is TRBJ2-5, the V gene TRBV7-9, with D perhaps being TRBD1 or TRBD2 (6 bases each). The length of the CDR3 is 13 residues. Germline assignment: CDR1 SEHNR and CDR2 FQNEAQ (reference sequence). Trimming stripped 4 bases from V and 5 bases from J, with 11 bases between. CDR3 amino acids: CASSSEGVETQYF. CDR3 sequence (DNA): TGTGCCAGCAGCTCGGAGGGGGTGGAGACCCAGTACTTC.

There are a few counts of this clonotype. This chain uses TRBV4-3 with TRBJ1-4; D unclear. V lost 4 bases and J lost 4, with 10 bases in between. The germline CDR1 and CDR2 sequences are LGHNA and YSLEER. This CDR3 contains 14 residues. The CDR3 nucleotides read TGCGCCAGCAGCCTTGTCTTAAGTAATGAAAAACTGTTTTTT. Protein: CASSLVLSNEKLFF.

V is TRBV7-2 and J is TRBJ2-1; D remains ambiguous. With 5 bases removed from V and 5 bases from J, the gap between germline ends came to 10 bases. The germline gives CDR1 SGHTA, CDR2 FQGNSA. The CDR3 covers 13 residues. This CDR3 is CASSPPAHNEQFF. For the CDR3, the DNA is TGTGCCAGCAGCCCCCCAGCGCACAATGAGCAGTTCTTC.

For the CDR3, the DNA is TGTGCCACCAGTGATCTCCGACAGGGGCCCCAGCATTTT. It encodes CATSDLRQGPQHF. The rearrangement links TRBV24-1 to TRBJ1-5, with 7 nucleotides matching TRBD1. Germline V CDR1 and CDR2: KGHDR, SFDVKD. The length of the CDR3 is 13 residues. J lost 9 bases, V lost 3 bases, and 4 bases had no gene match.

The J gene is TRBJ1-2, the V gene TRBV3-1, with D possibly matching TRBD1 (5 bases). The CDR3 is 17 amino acids. Trimming took 0 bases from V and 2 from J, leaving 16 bases between them. The V gene's germline CDR1 is LGHDT and CDR2 YNNKEL (reference sequence). CDR3 in DNA: TGTGCCAGCAGCCAAGACTTTGGGGGTAATAAAAACTATGGCTACACCTTC. It encodes CASSQDFGGNKNYGYTF.

The CDR3 sequence: CATGGENDPYEQYF. The CDR3 coding sequence is TGTGCCACCGGGGGAGAGAACGATCCCTACGAGCAGTACTTC. The chain joins TRBV24-1 to TRBJ2-7; D tentatively reads TRBD1 or TRBD2 (5 bases each). The CDR3 has 14 amino acids. CDR1 and CDR2 from the germline V gene are KGHDR and SFDVKD. V was clipped by 9 bases and J by 2 bases, with 16 bases between them.